This TCR beta chain was sequenced for a study of human T cells and chemical hapten exposure. The wider study: Skin on the upper inner arm, approximately 2 cm by approximately 2 cm in size, was sensitized with 2% DPC. Each week of the approximately 25-week study, patients had diphenylcyclopropenone applied to the scalp.

With respect to this clonotype: The antigen is undetermined.

Indicated time point: patch test 1, 2 weeks after DPC sensitization. The treatment denotes: therapeutic diphenylcyclopropenone sensitization with weekly scalp DPC. TCRdb redid the calling of the RACE reads with MiXCR, one entry per CDR3 protein. The table lists some 77,000 distinct CDR3 sequences, 10% of them singletons. Germline V gene data show CDR1 as SGDLS and CDR2 as YYNGEE. CDR3 length: 15 amino acids. The V and J ends lost 6 bases and 6 bases respectively, with 16 bases between them. Study-wide results and caveats: Every donor had alopecia, and their immune response may therefore differ from healthy people's.

The receptor's source is a woman in her 50s with alopecia areata. Some clones in this sample may be carry-over from other donors' samples. The sample here was whole blood, taken in connection with sensitization to the hapten diphenylcyclopropenone (DPC). V gene TRBV9 combines with J gene TRBJ1-6; no clear D. The CDR3 DNA is TGTGCCAGCATCCTTGGCCCGCAACTTAATTCACCCCTCCACTTT. The encoded protein is CASILGPQLNSPLHF.